A selection of T cell receptor beta chains follows, all from one sample in a study of T-cell reconstitution after alpha-beta-depleted transplantation in children. TCRdb re-derived calls from the PCR reads in MiXCR, one entry per CDR3 protein. The sample holds some 550,000 distinct CDR3 sequences, about 16% seen once. The sequences come from PBMCs from the stem cell graft donor, collected from the stem cell graft. The receptors derive from a human donor who donated a stem cell graft to a child with acute lymphoblastic leukemia. Both conserved end residues are part of each CDR3. D genes are given only for firm matches. The listing skips clone size in some rows; elsewhere it reads once, few, many or a size class.

cdr3_nt: TGTGCCAGCTCACCAAGGAGCAGGCAGGGAAGTTCCGGGGAGCTGTTTTTT
cdr3_aa: CASSPRSRQGSSGELFF
clone_size: NA
d_call: NA
v_call: TRBV18
j_call: TRBJ2-2

cdr3_nt: TGCGCCAGCAGCTCCCCGGGATGGTCTCGCGGAAACTATGGCTACACCTTC
cdr3_aa: CASSSPGWSRGNYGYTF
clone_size: many
d_call: NA
v_call: TRBV5-1
j_call: TRBJ1-2

cdr3_nt: TGCGCCAGCAGGCGCACGGGACAGACCTACAATGAGCAGTTCTTC
cdr3_aa: CASRRTGQTYNEQFF
clone_size: few
d_call: TRBD1
v_call: TRBV5-1
j_call: TRBJ2-1

cdr3_nt: TGCGCCAGCAGCTCTGGACAGGTTCAAGAGACCCAGTACTTC
cdr3_aa: CASSSGQVQETQYF
clone_size: many
d_call: TRBD1
v_call: TRBV5-1
j_call: TRBJ2-5

cdr3_nt: TGTGCCAGCAGCCAAGTCAGGACTAGCGGAGAAGAGACCCAGTACTTC
cdr3_aa: CASSQVRTSGEETQYF
clone_size: few
d_call: TRBD2
v_call: TRBV3-1
j_call: TRBJ2-5

cdr3_nt: TGCGCCAGCAGCCATGTAGGGGGACCAGGCGGGGAGACCCAGTACTTC
cdr3_aa: CASSHVGGPGGETQYF
clone_size: NA
d_call: NA
v_call: TRBV4-1
j_call: TRBJ2-5

cdr3_nt: TGTGCCAGCAGCGTTACTGGGTCTCAGATAGCCAAAAACATTCAGTACTTC
cdr3_aa: CASSVTGSQIAKNIQYF
clone_size: few
d_call: NA
v_call: TRBV11-2
j_call: TRBJ2-4

cdr3_nt: TGTGCCAGCAGCAACCACAGGGGTAAAAACAATCAGCCCCAGCATTTT
cdr3_aa: CASSNHRGKNNQPQHF
clone_size: NA
d_call: NA
v_call: TRBV21-1
j_call: TRBJ1-5

cdr3_nt: TGTGCCAGCAGCCAAGATCTTAGGCGAAGCGGGACGATTTACGAGCAGTACTTC
cdr3_aa: CASSQDLRRSGTIYEQYF
clone_size: NA
d_call: TRBD2
v_call: TRBV14
j_call: TRBJ2-7

cdr3_nt: TGTGCCAGCAGGACCGGGACAGGGGAACACAATGAGCAGTTCTTC
cdr3_aa: CASRTGTGEHNEQFF
clone_size: NA
d_call: TRBD1
v_call: TRBV27
j_call: TRBJ2-1

cdr3_nt: TGTGCCAGCAGTGGACCCGGACAGGGCGGAGAGACCCAGTACTTC
cdr3_aa: CASSGPGQGGETQYF
clone_size: NA
d_call: TRBD1
v_call: TRBV27
j_call: TRBJ2-5

cdr3_nt: TGTGCCAGCAGCTTCGGTGACAGAGATAATGAAAAACTGTTTTTT
cdr3_aa: CASSFGDRDNEKLFF
clone_size: many
d_call: NA
v_call: TRBV7-9
j_call: TRBJ1-4